This TCR beta chain was sequenced in a study of regulatory T cells in long-lasting Graves disease. Study-wide points: Between persistent patients, roughly 2,600 public clonotypes were shared, exceeding the 900 to 1,000 shared between new patients.

This clonotype has only a few counts. Its antigen is not known. V shed 2 bases, J shed 4 bases, and the junction held 6 bases outside the gene matches. CDR1 and CDR2 from the germline V gene are KGHDR and SFDVKD. The CDR3 runs to 16 residues. Researchers made TCR beta libraries by using iRepertoire HTBI primers and running Arm-PCR on CDR3 regions. One entry per CDR3 protein results from TCRdb running MiXCR on the multiplex PCR reads. In the table there are around 460,000 distinct CDR3 sequences, 11% to 15% of which are singletons. As to time point: newly diagnosed GD, antithyroid drugs for less than 3 months. PBMC RNA served as the TCR library source. The same sample was also used in a study of T cells in Graves' hyperthyroidism and ophthalmopathy. That paper notes: Most thyroid clonotypes with frequency above 0.001 were detected in blood.

Sequenced material: peripheral blood mononuclear cells (PBMCs), taken at new diagnosis, from a patient treated with antithyroid drugs. This chain uses TRBV24-1 with TRBJ2-1; 8 bases match TRBD1. The receptor comes from a woman aged 45 to 65 with Graves disease. This CDR3 reads CATSDSGGASYNEQFF. The CDR3 coding sequence is TGTGCCACCAGTGATTCAGGGGGCGCGAGTTACAATGAGCAGTTCTTC.